The present entry profiles one T cell receptor (beta chain) with its context. The antigen remains unidentified. Sequencing was performed with immunoSEQ multiplex PCR; in TCRdb, only in-frame clones are kept and a portion is missing. The sample has fewer than 150,000 clones, about four fifths seen once. Focal radiation was given together with CTLA-4 blockade (ipilimumab) to patients with chemo-refractory metastatic non-small-cell lung cancer. This entry comes from a study of radiotherapy plus CTLA-4 blockade in lung cancer. Findings and caveats of the study: Radiotherapy with ipilimumab was followed by blood expansion of tumor-derived clones. Reports state that early shifts in blood T cell clones, with interferon-beta, best predicted response.

Germline V gene lookup returns CDR1 SNHLY and CDR2 FYNNEI. This CDR3 has 13 amino acids. The J segment lost 5 bases and the V segment lost 6 bases, leaving 4 bases of the junction unmatched. This material consisted of peripheral blood, taken from a patient treated with radiotherapy plus ipilimumab. This chain links TRBV2 with TRBJ1-5, with 7 bases that match TRBD1. The TCR comes from a human donor with non-small cell lung cancer who had a partial response to radiotherapy plus ipilimumab. The CDR3 coding sequence is TGTGCCAGCAGCTTAGACAGGGATCAGCCCCAGCATTTT. It encodes CASSLDRDQPQHF.